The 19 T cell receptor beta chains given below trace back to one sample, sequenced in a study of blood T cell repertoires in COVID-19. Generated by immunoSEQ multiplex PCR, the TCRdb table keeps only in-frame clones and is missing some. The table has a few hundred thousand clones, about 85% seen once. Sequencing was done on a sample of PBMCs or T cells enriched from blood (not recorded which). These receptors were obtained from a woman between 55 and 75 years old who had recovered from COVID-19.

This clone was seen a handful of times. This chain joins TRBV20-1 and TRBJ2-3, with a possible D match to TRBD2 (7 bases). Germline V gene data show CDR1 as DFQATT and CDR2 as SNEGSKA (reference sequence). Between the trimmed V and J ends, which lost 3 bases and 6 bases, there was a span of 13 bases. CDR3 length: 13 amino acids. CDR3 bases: TGCAGTGCTAGTAAGGGGGGGGGTGATACGCAGTATTTT. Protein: CSASKGGGDTQYF.

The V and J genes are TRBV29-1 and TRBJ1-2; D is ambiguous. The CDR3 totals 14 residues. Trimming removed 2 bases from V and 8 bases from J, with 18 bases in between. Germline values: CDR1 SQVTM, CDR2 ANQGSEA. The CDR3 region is CSVESPSRIDGYTF. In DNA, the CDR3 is TGCAGCGTTGAAAGCCCATCGAGGATAGACGGCTACACCTTC.

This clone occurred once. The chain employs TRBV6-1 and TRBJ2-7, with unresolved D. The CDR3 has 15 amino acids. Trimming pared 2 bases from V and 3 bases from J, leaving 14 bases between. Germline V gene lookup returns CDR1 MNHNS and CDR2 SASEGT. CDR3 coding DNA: TGTGCCAGCAGTGAACTACCGACAAGCCTCTACGAGCAGTACTTC. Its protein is CASSELPTSLYEQYF.

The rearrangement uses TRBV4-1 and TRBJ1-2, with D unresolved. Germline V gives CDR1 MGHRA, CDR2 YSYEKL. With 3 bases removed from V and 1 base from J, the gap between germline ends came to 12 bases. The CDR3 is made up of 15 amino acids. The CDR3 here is CASSHETVFNYGYTF. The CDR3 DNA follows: TGCGCCAGCAGCCACGAAACAGTCTTTAACTATGGCTACACCTTC.

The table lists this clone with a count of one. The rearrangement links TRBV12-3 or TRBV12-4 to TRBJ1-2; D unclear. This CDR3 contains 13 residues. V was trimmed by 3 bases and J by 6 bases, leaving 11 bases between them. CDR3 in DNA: TGTGCCAGCAGTTTCGGCGGGAACGATGGCTACACCTTC. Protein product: CASSFGGNDGYTF.

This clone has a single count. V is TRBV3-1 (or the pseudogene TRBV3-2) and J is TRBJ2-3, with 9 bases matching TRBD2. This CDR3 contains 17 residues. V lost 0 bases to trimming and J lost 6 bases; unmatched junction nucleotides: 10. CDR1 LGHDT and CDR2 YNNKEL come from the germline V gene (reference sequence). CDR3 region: CASSQDRNSRGGDTQYF. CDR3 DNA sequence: TGTGCCAGCAGCCAAGATAGGAACTCGCGGGGGGGCGATACGCAGTATTTT.

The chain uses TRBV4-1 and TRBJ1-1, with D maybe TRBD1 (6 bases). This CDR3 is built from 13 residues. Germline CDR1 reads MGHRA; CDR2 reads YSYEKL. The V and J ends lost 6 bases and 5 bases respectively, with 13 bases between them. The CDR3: CASRATGRTEAFF. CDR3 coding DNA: TGCGCCAGCAGGGCCACAGGGCGAACTGAAGCTTTCTTT.

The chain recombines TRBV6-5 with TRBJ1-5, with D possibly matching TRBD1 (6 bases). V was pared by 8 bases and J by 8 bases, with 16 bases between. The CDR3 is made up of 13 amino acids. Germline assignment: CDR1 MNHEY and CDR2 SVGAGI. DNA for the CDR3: TGTGCCAGCCTCAGGGGTTTAGAGGAGCCCCAGCATTTT. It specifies CASLRGLEEPQHF.

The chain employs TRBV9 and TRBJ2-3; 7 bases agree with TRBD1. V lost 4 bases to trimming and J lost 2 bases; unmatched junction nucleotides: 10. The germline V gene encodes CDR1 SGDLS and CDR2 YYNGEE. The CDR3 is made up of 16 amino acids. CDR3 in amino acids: CASSPRQGSVTDTQYF. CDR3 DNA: TGTGCCAGCAGCCCAAGACAGGGCTCGGTCACAGATACGCAGTATTTT.

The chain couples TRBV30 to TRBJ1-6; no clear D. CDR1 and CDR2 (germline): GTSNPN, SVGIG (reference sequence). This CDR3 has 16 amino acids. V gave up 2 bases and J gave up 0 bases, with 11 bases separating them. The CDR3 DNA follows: TGTGCCTGGAGTCTTTCCCGGAGCTCCTATAATTCACCCCTCCACTTT. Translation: CAWSLSRSSYNSPLHF.

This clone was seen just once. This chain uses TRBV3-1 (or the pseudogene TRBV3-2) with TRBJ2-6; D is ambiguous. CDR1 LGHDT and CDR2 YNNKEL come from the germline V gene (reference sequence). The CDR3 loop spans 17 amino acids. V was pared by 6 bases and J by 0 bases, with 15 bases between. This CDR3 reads CASRPERLYSGANVLTF. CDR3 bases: TGTGCCAGCAGGCCTGAGCGACTTTACTCTGGGGCCAACGTCCTGACTTTC.

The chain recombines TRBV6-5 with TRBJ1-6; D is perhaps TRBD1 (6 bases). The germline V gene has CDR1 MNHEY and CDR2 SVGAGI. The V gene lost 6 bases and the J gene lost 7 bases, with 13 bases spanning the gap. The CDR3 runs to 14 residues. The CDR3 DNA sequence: TGTGCCAGCAGGGGGACATTTGAAAATTCACCCCTCCACTTT. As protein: CASRGTFENSPLHF.

The CDR3 DNA is TGTGCCAGCAGCCAAGATACAGGGTCGGAGCAGCCCCAGCATTTT. This translates into CASSQDTGSEQPQHF. This chain uses TRBV4-2 with TRBJ1-5; possibly TRBD1 for D (6 bases). The CDR3 totals 15 residues. Germline V gene data show CDR1 as LGHNA and CDR2 as YNFKEQ. The V gene lost 0 bases and the J gene lost 7 bases, with 13 bases spanning the gap.

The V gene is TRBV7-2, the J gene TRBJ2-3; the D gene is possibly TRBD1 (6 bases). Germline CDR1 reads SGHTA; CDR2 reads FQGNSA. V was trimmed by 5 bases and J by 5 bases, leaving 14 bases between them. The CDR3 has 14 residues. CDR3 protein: CASSTGGGEDTQYF. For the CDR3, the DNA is TGTGCCAGCAGCACGGGTGGGGGCGAAGATACGCAGTATTTT.

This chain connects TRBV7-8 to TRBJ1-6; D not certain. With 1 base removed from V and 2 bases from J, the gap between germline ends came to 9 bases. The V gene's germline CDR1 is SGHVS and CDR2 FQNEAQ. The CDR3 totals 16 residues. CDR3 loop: CASSLGAATYNSPLHF. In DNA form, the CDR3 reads TGTGCCAGCAGCTTAGGAGCGGCTACCTATAATTCACCCCTCCACTTT.

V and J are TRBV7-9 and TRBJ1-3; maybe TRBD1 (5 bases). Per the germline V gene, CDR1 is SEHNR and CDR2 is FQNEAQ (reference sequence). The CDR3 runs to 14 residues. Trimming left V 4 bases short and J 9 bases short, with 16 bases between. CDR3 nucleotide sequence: TGTGCCAGCAGCTCCAGTTGGCAGGGTGGCACCATATATTTT. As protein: CASSSSWQGGTIYF.

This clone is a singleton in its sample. The CDR3: CASSIKNAQGADEKLFF. The DNA for the CDR3 is TGTGCCAGTAGTATAAAGAATGCGCAGGGGGCTGATGAAAAACTGTTTTTT. The chain couples TRBV19 to TRBJ1-4, with TRBD1 matching over 8 bases. The CDR3 totals 17 residues. The V gene end was trimmed by 2 bases and the J gene end by 6 bases; junction bases not matched to a gene: 11. Germline CDR1 LNHDA, CDR2 SQIVND (reference sequence).

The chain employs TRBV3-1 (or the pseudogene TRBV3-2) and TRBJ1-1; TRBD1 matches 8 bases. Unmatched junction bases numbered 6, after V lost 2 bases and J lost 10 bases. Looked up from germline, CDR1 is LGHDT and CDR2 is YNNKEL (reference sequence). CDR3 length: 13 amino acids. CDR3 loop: CASSQTGQGRAFF. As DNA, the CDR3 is TGTGCCAGCAGCCAAACAGGACAGGGAAGAGCTTTCTTT.

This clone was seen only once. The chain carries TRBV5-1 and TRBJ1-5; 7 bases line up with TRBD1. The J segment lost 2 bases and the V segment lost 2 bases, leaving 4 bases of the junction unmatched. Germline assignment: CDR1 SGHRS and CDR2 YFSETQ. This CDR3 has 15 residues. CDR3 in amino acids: CASSFDGQGNQPQHF. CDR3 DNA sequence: TGCGCCAGCAGCTTCGATGGACAGGGCAATCAGCCCCAGCATTTT.